The subject of this entry is one TCR beta chain. The antigen is undetermined. This sample was included in a study of cytomegalovirus exposure and HLA in healthy donors. The PCR employed 60 Vbeta primers together with 13 Jbeta primers. Method: immunoSEQ multiplex PCR; TCRdb's copy keeps in-frame clones and lacks some. Counted here are approximately 150,000 clones, roughly 80% occurring once; the ten biggest clones make up 4.9%. The length of the CDR3 is 17 residues. V lost 2 bases and J lost 4; bases outside the gene matches: 12. Germline CDR1 is MNHNS and CDR2 is SASEGT. Findings and limits, study-wide: Across HLA loci, a later analysis found differing TCR association rates, with DRB1 most and HLA-C fewest. Accurate HLA-A and HLA-B prediction from TCR beta sequences was reported for most subjects. In an earlier analysis, productive rearrangement rates for most beta V segments clustered near 87% or 30%.

The sequence derives from a woman aged 18 to 35 in good health and CMV-seropositive. The sequencing input was PBMCs. V usage is TRBV6-1 and J usage is TRBJ1-2; the match to TRBD1 covers 8 bases. In nucleotides, the CDR3 is TGTGCCAGCAGTGAATTGGGGCCAGGGGGCAACGGCTATGGCTACACCTTC. Translated: CASSELGPGGNGYGYTF.